Listed below are T cell receptor beta chains from one sample, sequenced in a study of blood T cell repertoires in COVID-19. Method: immunoSEQ multiplex PCR; TCRdb's copy keeps in-frame clones and lacks some. The data show 290,000 or so clones, 70% to 90% seen once. Sequenced material: peripheral blood. The receptor set was obtained from a middle-aged man with active or convalescent COVID-19. Both conserved end residues are part of each CDR3. Fields, in order: CDR3 length, V gene, clone size, J gene, D gene, CDR3 protein, CDR3 DNA. A D gene is named only where the DNA matches it firmly. Size is stated for part of the rows, as once, few or many counts, or as a class when the clone is expanded.

length: 16; V: TRBV7-9; size: -; J: TRBJ1-3; D: TRBD1; CDR3: CASSAPGTGKGNTIYF; DNA: TGTGCCAGCAGCGCGCCGGGGACAGGGAAAGGAAACACCATATATTTT
length: 16; V: TRBV9; size: -; J: TRBJ1-3; D: TRBD1; CDR3: CASSAGQGFSGNTIYF; DNA: TGTGCCAGCAGCGCAGGACAGGGTTTTTCTGGAAACACCATATATTTT
length: 16; V: TRBV27; size: -; J: TRBJ2-1; D: TRBD2; CDR3: CASTYRTSGFYNEQFF; DNA: TGTGCCAGCACCTACCGGACTAGCGGGTTCTACAATGAGCAGTTCTTC
length: 13; V: TRBV7-9; size: few; J: TRBJ2-1; D: -; CDR3: CASSLAASNEQFF; DNA: TGTGCCAGCAGCTTAGCGGCTTCCAATGAGCAGTTCTTC
length: 18; V: TRBV7-3; size: -; J: TRBJ2-1; D: TRBD2; CDR3: CASSLNPWTGGPEGEQFF; DNA: TGTGCCAGCAGCTTAAATCCCTGGACGGGAGGGCCCGAGGGTGAGCAGTTCTTC
length: 14; V: TRBV12-5; size: -; J: TRBJ1-5; D: -; CDR3: CASGLVQGNQPQHF; DNA: TGTGCTAGTGGTTTGGTACAGGGCAATCAGCCCCAGCATTTT
length: 14; V: TRBV5-6; size: -; J: TRBJ2-7; D: -; CDR3: CASSPGGPSYEQYF; DNA: TGTGCCAGCAGCCCAGGAGGACCCTCCTACGAGCAGTACTTC
length: 14; V: TRBV28; size: few; J: TRBJ2-7; D: TRBD1; CDR3: CASSSDRGGGEQYF; DNA: TGTGCCAGCAGTTCGGACAGGGGGGGAGGCGAGCAGTACTTC
length: 13; V: TRBV7-2; size: -; J: TRBJ1-1; D: -; CDR3: CASSLVVELQAFF; DNA: TGTGCCAGCAGCTTAGTGGTTGAGCTGCAAGCTTTCTTT
length: 13; V: TRBV28; size: -; J: TRBJ1-1; D: TRBD1; CDR3: CASFRQGNTEAFF; DNA: TGTGCCAGCTTCCGACAGGGCAACACTGAAGCTTTCTTT
length: 15; V: TRBV18; size: -; J: TRBJ2-2; D: -; CDR3: CASSPSLANTGELFF; DNA: TGTGCCAGCTCACCGTCACTAGCGAACACCGGGGAGCTGTTTTTT
length: 17; V: TRBV19; size: -; J: TRBJ1-5; D: TRBD1; CDR3: CASSAPPGQGNNQPQHF; DNA: TGTGCCAGTAGTGCTCCCCCGGGACAGGGAAACAATCAGCCCCAGCATTTT
length: 14; V: TRBV5-4; size: -; J: TRBJ2-7; D: TRBD2; CDR3: CASSLAGGTYEQYF; DNA: TGTGCCAGCAGCTTGGCGGGAGGCACCTACGAGCAGTACTTC
length: 15; V: TRBV28; size: -; J: TRBJ1-1; D: TRBD1; CDR3: CASSSGQGAVTEAFF; DNA: TGTGCCAGCAGTTCGGGACAGGGTGCGGTCACTGAAGCTTTCTTT
length: 15; V: TRBV4-1; size: -; J: TRBJ2-1; D: -; CDR3: CASSHARDLYNEQFF; DNA: TGCGCCAGCAGCCATGCCCGGGACTTATACAATGAGCAGTTCTTC
length: 15; V: TRBV28; size: -; J: TRBJ2-2; D: -; CDR3: CASSFFSPNTGELFF; DNA: TGTGCCAGCAGTTTTTTTAGCCCGAACACCGGGGAGCTGTTTTTT
length: 16; V: TRBV9; size: -; J: TRBJ2-6; D: -; CDR3: CASSVDPRSGANVLTF; DNA: TGTGCCAGCAGCGTAGATCCCCGCTCTGGGGCCAACGTCCTGACTTTC
length: 14; V: TRBV5-1; size: -; J: TRBJ1-2; D: TRBD1; CDR3: CASSGGDRFDGYTF; DNA: TGCGCCAGCAGCGGAGGGGACAGGTTTGATGGCTACACCTTC
length: 15; V: TRBV4-1; size: -; J: TRBJ1-2; D: -; CDR3: CASSQGLGRDYGYTF; DNA: TGCGCCAGCAGCCAAGGGCTCGGGCGGGACTATGGCTACACCTTC
length: 11; V: TRBV6-5; size: -; J: TRBJ1-2; D: TRBD1; CDR3: CATIYRGGYTF; DNA: TGTGCCACCATCTACAGGGGCGGCTACACCTTC
length: 13; V: TRBV19; size: -; J: TRBJ1-6; D: -; CDR3: CASSIAYNSPLHF; DNA: TGTGCCAGTAGTATCGCCTATAATTCACCCCTCCACTTT
length: 16; V: TRBV4-1; size: -; J: TRBJ1-5; D: -; CDR3: CASSQEMRQGYQPQHF; DNA: TGCGCCAGCAGCCAAGAAATGAGGCAGGGGTACCAGCCCCAGCATTTT
length: 18; V: TRBV5-5; size: -; J: TRBJ2-1; D: -; CDR3: CASSLGRRDASSYNEQFF; DNA: TGTGCCAGCAGCTTGGGTAGGAGGGACGCTAGCTCCTACAATGAGCAGTTCTTC
length: 14; V: TRBV5-4; size: -; J: TRBJ2-5; D: -; CDR3: CASSLATNKETQYF; DNA: TGTGCCAGCAGCTTGGCAACAAACAAGGAGACCCAGTACTTC
length: 15; V: TRBV18; size: -; J: TRBJ1-2; D: TRBD1; CDR3: CASAEQGAHSYGYTF; DNA: TGTGCCAGCGCCGAACAGGGGGCACATTCTTATGGCTACACCTTC
length: 12; V: TRBV11-1; size: once; J: TRBJ2-7; D: -; CDR3: CASSPRSPEQYF; DNA: TGTGCCAGCAGCCCGCGGAGTCCCGAGCAGTACTTC
length: 16; V: TRBV19; size: -; J: TRBJ2-7; D: TRBD2; CDR3: CASSIGTSGRAGEQYF; DNA: TGTGCCAGTAGTATAGGGACTAGCGGGAGGGCCGGCGAGCAGTACTTC